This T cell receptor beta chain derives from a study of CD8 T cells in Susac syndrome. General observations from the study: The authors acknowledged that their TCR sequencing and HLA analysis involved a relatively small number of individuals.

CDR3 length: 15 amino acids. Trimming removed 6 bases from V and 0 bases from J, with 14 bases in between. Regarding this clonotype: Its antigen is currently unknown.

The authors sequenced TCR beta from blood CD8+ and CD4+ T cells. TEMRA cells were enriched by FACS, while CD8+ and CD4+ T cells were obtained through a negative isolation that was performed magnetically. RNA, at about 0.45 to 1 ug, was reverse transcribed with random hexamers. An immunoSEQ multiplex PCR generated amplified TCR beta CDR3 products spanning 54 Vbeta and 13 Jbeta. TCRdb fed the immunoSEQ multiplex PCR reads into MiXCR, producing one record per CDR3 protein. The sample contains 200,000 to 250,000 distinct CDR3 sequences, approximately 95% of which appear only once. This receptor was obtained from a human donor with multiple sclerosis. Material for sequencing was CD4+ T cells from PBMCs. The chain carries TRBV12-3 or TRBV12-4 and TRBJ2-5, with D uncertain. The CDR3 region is CASSPAGTHQETQYF. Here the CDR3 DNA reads TGTGCCAGCAGCCCAGCCGGCACCCACCAAGAGACCCAGTACTTC.